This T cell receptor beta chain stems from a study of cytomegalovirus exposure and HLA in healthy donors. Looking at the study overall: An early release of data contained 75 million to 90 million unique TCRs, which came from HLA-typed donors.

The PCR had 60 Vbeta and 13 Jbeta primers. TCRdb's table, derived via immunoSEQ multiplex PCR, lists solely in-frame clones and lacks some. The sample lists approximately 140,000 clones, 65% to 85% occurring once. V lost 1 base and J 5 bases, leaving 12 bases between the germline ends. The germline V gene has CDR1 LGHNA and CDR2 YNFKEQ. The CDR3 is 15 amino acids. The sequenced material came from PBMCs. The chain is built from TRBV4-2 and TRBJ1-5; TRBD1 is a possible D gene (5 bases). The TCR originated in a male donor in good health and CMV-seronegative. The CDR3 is CASSQGDSSDQPQHF. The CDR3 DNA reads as TGTGCCAGCAGCCAAGGTGACAGTTCCGATCAGCCCCAGCATTTT.